Following are 26 T cell receptor beta chains from one sample sequenced in a study of blood T cell repertoires in COVID-19. Sequencing used immunoSEQ multiplex PCR; TCRdb keeps in-frame clones, though not all of them. The sample yields about 200,000 clones, 85% to 90% seen once. The specimen was peripheral blood. Source of these receptors: a man between 40 and 49 years old with active or convalescent COVID-19.

The chain couples TRBV7-3 to TRBJ2-5, with 8 bases fitting TRBD2. The V gene end was trimmed by 5 bases and the J gene end by 8 bases; junction bases not matched to a gene: 7. This CDR3 is 13 amino acids long. Germline assignment: CDR1 SGHTA and CDR2 FQGTGA. CDR3 protein: CASSPRGGSTQYF. In nucleotides, the CDR3 is TGTGCCAGCAGCCCACGGGGGGGGTCAACCCAGTACTTC.

The V and J genes are TRBV7-3 and TRBJ2-3; the match to TRBD2 covers 8 bases. CDR3 length: 15 amino acids. Germline CDR1 is SGHTA and CDR2 is FQGTGA. The trim removed 5 bases at V and 4 bases at J, leaving 8 bases unmatched. This CDR3 is CASSPGSGGADTQYF. DNA for the CDR3: TGTGCCAGCAGCCCGGGGAGCGGGGGAGCAGATACGCAGTATTTT.

J is TRBJ2-6 and V is TRBV7-2, with D hard to call. CDR1 SGHTA and CDR2 FQGNSA come from the germline V gene. This CDR3 has 18 amino acids. Trimming stripped 2 bases from V and 0 bases from J, with 14 bases between. For the CDR3, the DNA is TGTGCCAGCAGCTTACTGGGCCAAAGCCTCTCTGGGGCCAACGTCCTGACTTTC. This translates into CASSLLGQSLSGANVLTF.

The genes are TRBV11-3 and TRBJ1-3, with D possibly TRBD1 on 6 matching bases. There are 18 residues in the CDR3. In germline, CDR1 is SGHNT, CDR2 YENEEA. V was cut by 5 bases and J by 0 bases, with 20 bases left in between. The CDR3 DNA follows: TGTGCCAGCAGCCTCGCCTTGGACAGCTTGGGCTCTGGAAACACCATATATTTT. This sequence encodes CASSLALDSLGSGNTIYF.

The chain uses TRBV6-5 and TRBJ1-5, with a tentative D call TRBD1 (6 bases). The CDR3 loop spans 12 amino acids. Trimming took off 6 bases at V and 6 bases at J, with 9 bases between the two ends. CDR1 MNHEY and CDR2 SVGAGI come from the germline V gene. As DNA, the CDR3 is TGTGCCAGCAGGACAGGTACTCAGCCCCAGCATTTT. Translating gives CASRTGTQPQHF.

At least ten counts were recorded for this clone. The J gene is TRBJ1-5, the V gene TRBV2; tentative D call: TRBD1 (6 bases). CDR3 size: 12 residues. Looked up from germline, CDR1 is SNHLY and CDR2 is FYNNEI. The ends were cut back, 4 bases at V and 7 bases at J, with 8 bases in the middle. As DNA, the CDR3 is TGTGCCAGCAGTGTACAGGGCCAGCCCCAGCATTTT. It encodes CASSVQGQPQHF.

V usage is TRBV5-1 and J usage is TRBJ2-2; the match to TRBD2 covers 11 bases. Germline values: CDR1 SGHRS, CDR2 YFSETQ. The length of the CDR3 is 19 residues. V lost 0 bases to trimming and J lost 6 bases; unmatched junction nucleotides: 13. CDR3 nucleotides: TGCGCCAGCAGCTTGGCCGGCCCTACTAGCGGGGGAGTAGCCGGGGAGCTGTTTTTT. Protein sequence: CASSLAGPTSGGVAGELFF.

This chain uses TRBV7-2 with TRBJ2-5; no definite D call. The CDR3 covers 15 residues. Trimming took off 0 bases at V and 4 bases at J, with 12 bases between the two ends. CDR1 and CDR2 (germline): SGHTA, FQGNSA. CDR3 region: CASSLAQRSGETQYF. DNA of the CDR3: TGTGCCAGCAGCTTAGCGCAACGATCCGGAGAGACCCAGTACTTC.

The J gene is TRBJ1-2, the V gene TRBV6-6; D not resolved. Trimming shortened V by 2 bases and J by 7 bases, and 11 bases separated the two germline ends. The germline CDR1 and CDR2 sequences are MNHNY and SVGAGI (reference sequence). The CDR3 is made up of 13 amino acids. CDR3 DNA sequence: TGTGCCAGCAGTTACGAGGGAATTCTTGGCTACACCTTC. It is translated as CASSYEGILGYTF.

V gene TRBV11-2 combines with J gene TRBJ2-7; TRBD2 matches 7 bases. J lost 3 bases, V lost 5 bases, and 4 bases had no gene match. Germline loops: CDR1 SGHAT, CDR2 FQNNGV. The CDR3 extends over 13 amino acids. For the CDR3, the DNA is TGTGCCAGCAGCCTTGGGAGGGTCTACGAGCAGTACTTC. It yields the protein CASSLGRVYEQYF.

This rearrangement joins TRBV4-3 to TRBJ2-5; 15 bases are a match to TRBD2. In germline, CDR1 is LGHNA, CDR2 YSLEER. The CDR3 contains 16 residues. The V and J ends lost 1 base and 4 bases, in that order; junction bases with no gene match: 1. The CDR3 region is CASSQGTSGGGETQYF. CDR3 nucleotides: TGCGCCAGCAGCCAAGGGACTAGCGGGGGGGGAGAGACCCAGTACTTC.

This sequence joins TRBV11-3 and TRBJ1-1, with D possibly being TRBD1 (5 bases). Germline CDR1 SGHNT, CDR2 YENEEA. The V end was cut by 1 base, the J end by 3 bases, with 12 bases between. This CDR3 comprises 15 residues. CDR3 sequence: CASSLVAGMDTEAFF. The DNA of the CDR3 is TGTGCCAGCAGCTTAGTGGCAGGGATGGACACTGAAGCTTTCTTT.

The rearrangement joins TRBV24-1 to TRBJ2-7; 9 bases are shared with TRBD2. The V gene end was trimmed by 2 bases and the J gene end by 2 bases; junction bases not matched to a gene: 6. This CDR3 contains 16 residues. The germline gives CDR1 KGHDR, CDR2 SFDVKD. The CDR3 is CATSDSSGNLPYEQYF. CDR3 DNA sequence: TGTGCCACCAGTGATTCTAGCGGGAACCTCCCCTACGAGCAGTACTTC.

The CDR3 DNA sequence: TGCGCCAGCAGCCAAGCCCTCGGGGGACTTCCGAACACTGAAGCTTTCTTT. Amino acid sequence: CASSQALGGLPNTEAFF. The chain joins TRBV4-1 to TRBJ1-1; possibly TRBD1 for D (5 bases). The germline V gene has CDR1 MGHRA and CDR2 YSYEKL. Trimming pared 1 base from V and 1 base from J, leaving 16 bases between. This CDR3 spans 17 amino acids.

V and J are TRBV12-3 or TRBV12-4 and TRBJ1-2, with D perhaps TRBD1 (6 bases). V dropped 6 bases and J dropped 8 bases, with 16 bases sitting between them. The CDR3 consists of 13 residues. DNA of the CDR3: TGTGCCAGCAGCCCCACAGGGACGGAAGGCTACACCTTC. Protein product: CASSPTGTEGYTF.

The gene calls are TRBV11-3 and TRBJ2-7, with D possibly matching TRBD1 (6 bases). The length of the CDR3 is 13 residues. Trimming shortened V by 1 base and J by 7 bases, and 11 bases separated the two germline ends. In germline, CDR1 is SGHNT, CDR2 YENEEA. In DNA form, the CDR3 reads TGTGCCAGCAGCTTAGTTGGGGGCTGGGAGCAGTACTTC. The encoded protein is CASSLVGGWEQYF.

V gene TRBV3-1 (or the pseudogene TRBV3-2) combines with J gene TRBJ1-6; tentatively, D is TRBD1 (5 bases). The CDR3 has 12 residues. V shed 4 bases and J shed 9 bases, with 7 bases lying between them. Germline lookup yields CDR1 LGHDT and CDR2 YNNKEL (reference sequence). CDR3 loop: CASSPQGSPLHF. The CDR3, as DNA: TGTGCCAGCAGCCCGCAGGGTTCACCCCTCCACTTT.

This chain connects TRBV29-1 to TRBJ1-2; tentatively, D is TRBD1 (5 bases). Trimming cost V 5 bases and J 2 bases, with 9 bases left between them. The CDR3 has 12 residues. Germline lookup yields CDR1 SQVTM and CDR2 ANQGSEA. In DNA, the CDR3 is TGCAGCGTTTCGGCAGGGAACTATGGCTACACCTTC. This gives the protein CSVSAGNYGYTF.

This chain connects TRBV5-1 to TRBJ1-6; D perhaps matches TRBD1 (6 bases). Germline V gene data show CDR1 as SGHRS and CDR2 as YFSETQ. The length of the CDR3 is 17 residues. V lost 5 bases to trimming and J lost 4 bases, with 19 bases between them. In nucleotides, the CDR3 is TGCGCCAGCAGACCGGTGGGGGTAGGGGGTTATAATTCACCCCTCCACTTT. Translated, it gives CASRPVGVGGYNSPLHF.

In DNA, the CDR3 is TGTGCCAGCAGCCGAACACTAGCGGGGGGGCTGGATGAGCAGTTCTTC. It translates to CASSRTLAGGLDEQFF. V gene TRBV5-4 combines with J gene TRBJ2-1; 13 bases align to TRBD2. CDR1 and CDR2 (germline): SGHNT, YYREEE (reference sequence). After removal of 4 bases from V and 8 bases from J, the junction contained 9 bases not matched to a gene. This CDR3 region has 16 residues. The variable domain in full, with the rest retrieved from reference TRBV5-4 and TRBJ2-1, is ETGVTQSPTHLIKTRGQQVTLRCSSQSGHNTVSWYQQALGQGPQFIFQYYREEENGRGNFPPRFSGLQFPNYSSELNVNALELDDSALYLCASSRTLAGGLDEQFFGPGTRLTVL.

Concerning this clone: The junction shows a germline mismatch at one end, possibly a read error. CDR3 bases: TGTGCTAGTGGCCCTGGGACATTTGGAGACACCATATATTTT. Its translation is CASGPGTFGDTIYF. The chain has TRBV12-5 and TRBJ1-3; a weak D match, TRBD1 (6 bases). There are 14 residues in the CDR3. The V gene's germline CDR1 is LGHNT and CDR2 FRNRAP.

This CDR3 is CASSRRLAGASYNEQFF. CDR3 in DNA: TGTGCCAGTAGTCGACGACTAGCGGGGGCCTCCTACAATGAGCAGTTCTTC. The chain uses TRBV19 and TRBJ2-1, with TRBD2 identical over 12 bases. Germline CDR1 LNHDA, CDR2 SQIVND (reference sequence). The CDR3 has 17 amino acids. The V segment lost 5 bases and the J segment 0 bases; nucleotides outside the gene matches: 5.

The rearrangement uses TRBV7-2 and TRBJ1-2, with a possible D match to TRBD1 (6 bases). The germline V gene encodes CDR1 SGHTA and CDR2 FQGNSA. V was pared by 5 bases and J by 2 bases, with 15 bases between. The CDR3 consists of 15 residues. The chain's CDR3 is CASSPTPQGNYGYTF. CDR3 nucleotides: TGTGCCAGCAGCCCCACCCCCCAGGGGAACTATGGCTACACCTTC.

The chain combines TRBV10-3 with TRBJ1-2, with D hard to call. Trimming removed 9 bases at V and 4 bases at J, with 15 bases between. Looked up from germline, CDR1 is ENHRY and CDR2 is SYGVKD. This CDR3 is built from 13 residues. CDR3 region: CAIDPGFGYGYTF. DNA for the CDR3: TGTGCCATTGATCCCGGTTTCGGCTATGGCTACACCTTC.

The V and J genes are TRBV6-5 and TRBJ1-2; D may be TRBD1 (5 bases). The CDR3 consists of 14 residues. V was shortened by 6 bases and J by 3 bases, with 14 bases between the two germline ends. Germline V gene sequence: CDR1 MNHEY, CDR2 SVGAGI. CDR3 region: CASRLTEPYYGYTF. Written as DNA, the CDR3 is TGTGCCAGCAGATTGACAGAACCCTACTATGGCTACACCTTC.

The V call is TRBV5-6, the J call TRBJ2-1, with a weak D call TRBD2 (6 bases). CDR3 length: 16 amino acids. CDR1 and CDR2 (germline): SGHDT, YYEEEE. With 0 bases removed from V and 0 bases from J, the gap between germline ends came to 10 bases. CDR3 loop: CASSLGLASSYNEQFF. In nucleotides, the CDR3 is TGTGCCAGCAGCTTGGGGCTAGCGAGCTCCTACAATGAGCAGTTCTTC. Together with reference TRBV5-6 and TRBJ2-1, the CDR3 gives the full variable domain: DAGVTQSPTHLIKTRGQQVTLRCSPKSGHDTVSWYQQALGQGPQFIFQYYEEEERQRGNFPDRFSGHQFPNYSSELNVNALLLGDSALYLCASSLGLASSYNEQFFGPGTRLTVL.